This record looks at one T cell receptor beta chain sequence and its context. These data belong to a study of OX40 agonist ivuxolimab in advanced cancers. Assay: immunoSEQ multiplex PCR; the TCRdb copy retains only in-frame clones and omits some. The profile shows about 34,000 clones, 65% to 80% of them singletons. Trimming left V 2 bases short and J 4 bases short, with 9 bases between. The CDR3 is 13 residues long. CDR1 is SGHKS and CDR2 is YYEKEE in the germline V gene (reference sequence). The chain joins TRBV5-5 to TRBJ1-1, with D possibly matching TRBD1 (6 bases). The material was CD4+ or CD8+ T cells sorted from blood, obtained in a trial of the OX40 agonist ivuxolimab. This receptor was identified in an adult with an advanced solid tumor such as melanoma, head and neck, liver or kidney cancer. CDR3 amino acids: CASSLQGVTEAFF. DNA of the CDR3: TGTGCCAGCAGCTTACAGGGTGTCACTGAAGCTTTCTTT.